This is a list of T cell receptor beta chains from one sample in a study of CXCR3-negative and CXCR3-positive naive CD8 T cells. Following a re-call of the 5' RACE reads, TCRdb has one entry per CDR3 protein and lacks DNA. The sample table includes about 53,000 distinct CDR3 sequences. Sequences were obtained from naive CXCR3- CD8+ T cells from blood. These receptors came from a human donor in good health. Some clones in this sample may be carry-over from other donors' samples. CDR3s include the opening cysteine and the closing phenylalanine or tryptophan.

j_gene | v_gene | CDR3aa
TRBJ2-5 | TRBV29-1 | CSVEGQTYQETQYF
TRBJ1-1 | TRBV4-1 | CASSQAGFERNTEAFF
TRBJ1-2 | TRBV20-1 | CSARVQGAAYYGYTF
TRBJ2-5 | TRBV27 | CASSGRLGETQYF
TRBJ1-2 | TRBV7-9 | CASSLLIDYGYTF
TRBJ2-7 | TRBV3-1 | CASSLSSGGLTSYEQYF
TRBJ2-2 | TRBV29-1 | CSVEDRPGAGELFF
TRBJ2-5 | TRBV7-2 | CASSLPGLAGKETQYF
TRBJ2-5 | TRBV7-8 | CASSLGRPGGETQYF
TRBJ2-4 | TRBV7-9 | CASSPRTDLAKNIQYF
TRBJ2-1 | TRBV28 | CASRAEYNEQFF
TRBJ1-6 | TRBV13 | CASSNSGHVNSPLHF
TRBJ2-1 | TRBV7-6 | CASSLGLAGTTNEQFF
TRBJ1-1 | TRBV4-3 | CASSQDRGGGTEAFF
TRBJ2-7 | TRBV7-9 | CASSPRQTNEQYF
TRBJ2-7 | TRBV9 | CASSARDSYEQYF
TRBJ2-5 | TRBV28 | CASSLNPLLQETQYF
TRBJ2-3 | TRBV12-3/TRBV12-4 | CASSPHGTSTDTQYF
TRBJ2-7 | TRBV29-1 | CSAGGGGSTYEQYF
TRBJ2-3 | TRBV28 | CASSLGTSGFTDTQYF
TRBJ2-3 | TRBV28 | CASSWDRSTDTQYF
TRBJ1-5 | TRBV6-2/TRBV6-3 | CASSYAEGVGNQPQHF
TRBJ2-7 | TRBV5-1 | CASSLVETVIRVMGSYEQYF
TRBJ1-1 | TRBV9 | CASQAGTGGNTEAFF
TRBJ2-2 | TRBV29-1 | CSVGEAGRNTGELFF
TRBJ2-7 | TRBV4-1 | CASSQGRGDEQYF
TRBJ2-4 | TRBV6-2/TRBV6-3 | CASGWGTGQSLAKNIQYF
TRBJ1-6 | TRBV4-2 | CASSQDRLLHF
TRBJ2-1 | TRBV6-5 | CASSQTGLYNEQFF
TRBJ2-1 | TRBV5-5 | CASSLFAGGSDEQFF
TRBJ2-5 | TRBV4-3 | CASSPTWFGQETQYF
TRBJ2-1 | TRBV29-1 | CSVVGLESYNEQFF
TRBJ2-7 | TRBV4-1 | CASSQDLKDRNYEQYF
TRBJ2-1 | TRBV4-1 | CASSLTTNEQFF
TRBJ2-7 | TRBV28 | CASSLGTENYEQYF
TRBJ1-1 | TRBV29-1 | CSAVEGVRIMNTEAFF
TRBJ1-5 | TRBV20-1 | CSAPNRDRIDQPQHF